This T cell receptor beta chain was documented in a study of cytomegalovirus exposure and HLA in healthy donors. At the level of the study: Early on, a data release was issued that held tens of millions of unique TCRs from HLA-typed donors. General study findings and limits: Later analysis identified 16,951 TCR beta sequences associated with HLA alleles, using a false discovery rate threshold of 0.05.

Deletions cut 4 bases from V and 0 bases from J, with 8 bases between. The germline V gene has CDR1 SNHLY and CDR2 FYNNEI. The CDR3 consists of 14 residues. About this clone: Its antigen is still unknown.

The primer mix had 60 Vbeta and 13 Jbeta primers. TCRdb's copy holds only in-frame clones and misses some; the assay was immunoSEQ multiplex PCR. The sample lists about 160,000 clones, over 70% occurring once. The sequence was collected from a woman between 25 and 40 years old in good health and CMV-seronegative. Specimen: PBMCs. The V and J genes are TRBV2 and TRBJ2-3, with TRBD2 as a possible D gene (5 bases). CDR3 region: CASSGGLSTDTQYF. In nucleotides, the CDR3 is TGTGCCAGCAGTGGAGGACTGAGCACAGATACGCAGTATTTT. The whole variable domain, remainder taken from reference TRBV2 and TRBJ2-3, is EPEVTQTPSHQVTQMGQEVILRCVPISNHLYFYWYRQILGQKVEFLVSFYNNEISEKSEIFDDQFSVERPDGSNFTLKIRSTKLEDSAMYFCASSGGLSTDTQYFGPGTRLTVL.